The 24 T cell receptor beta chains below come from one sample, sequenced in a study of type 1 and type 2 diabetes patients. Genomic DNA was the PCR template. The TCR beta CDR3 region was amplified using 30 forward and 13 reverse primers. TCRdb itself ran the multiplex PCR reads through MiXCR, one entry per CDR3 protein. The sample includes around 300,000 distinct CDR3 sequences, around 47% seen only once; the top ten take around 13%. The specimen sequenced was peripheral blood mononuclear cells (PBMCs). The receptors here all came from a man in his late teens or twenties with type 2 diabetes.

The chain has TRBV14 and TRBJ1-1, with D unresolved. Germline V gives CDR1 SGHDN, CDR2 FVKESK. CDR3 length equals 14 residues. The V end lost 4 bases, the J end lost 5 bases, and 14 bases lay between the germline ends. The CDR3 DNA is TGTGCCAGCAGCCCTTCCCGTAGAATGACTGAAGCTTTCTTT. Translation: CASSPSRRMTEAFF. Based on the CDR3 plus reference TRBV14 and TRBJ1-1, the full variable domain is EAGVTQFPSHSVIEKGQTVTLRCDPISGHDNLYWYRRVMGKEIKFLLHFVKESKQDESGMPNNRFLAERTGGTYSTLKVQPAELEDSGVYFCASSPSRRMTEAFFGQGTRLTVV.

This chain connects TRBV6-5 to TRBJ2-1; 7 bases map to TRBD1. Germline V lookup: CDR1 MNHEY, CDR2 SVGAGI. Trimming cost V 6 bases and J 7 bases; bases outside gene matches: 12. The CDR3 runs 15 residues. The CDR3 DNA sequence: TGTGCCAGCAGCGCCGACAGGGCTAGGTCGAATGAGCAGTTCTTC. This translates into CASSADRARSNEQFF.

The gene calls are TRBV27 and TRBJ1-6; 7 bases are a match to TRBD1. V lost 5 bases to trimming and J lost 13 bases; unmatched junction nucleotides: 11. The germline V gene encodes CDR1 MNHEY and CDR2 SMNVEV (reference sequence). CDR3 length: 14 amino acids. CDR3 sequence (DNA): TGTGCCAGCAGTCCACAGGGGAAGGGATCTCCCCTCCACTTT. Translation gives CASSPQGKGSPLHF.

The chain couples TRBV20-1 to TRBJ1-2; a possible D gene is TRBD1 (5 bases). CDR3 length equals 13 residues. CDR1 and CDR2 from the germline V gene are DFQATT and SNEGSKA (reference sequence). V lost 2 bases, J lost 5 bases, and 12 bases lay in between. The CDR3, as DNA: TGCAGTGCTAGACTCGGGACCGCTTATGGCTACACCTTC. This gives the protein CSARLGTAYGYTF.

The CDR3 DNA is TGTGCCAGCAGCCAAGCGGGGAACATTCAGTACTTC. This translates into CASSQAGNIQYF. The rearrangement uses TRBV14 and TRBJ2-4; tentatively, D is TRBD2 (5 bases). Germline values: CDR1 SGHDN, CDR2 FVKESK. The germline V and J ends were trimmed by 1 base and 7 bases, with 5 bases remaining between them. The CDR3 sequence is 12 residues long.

This clonotype was counted only a few times. The chain recombines TRBV27 with TRBJ1-2; D is uncertain. The CDR3 is 14 residues long. The V gene lost 3 bases and the J gene lost 4 bases, with 12 bases spanning the gap. Germline V gene data show CDR1 as MNHEY and CDR2 as SMNVEV (reference sequence). The CDR3 spells CASSLIRQSYGYTF. The CDR3 DNA follows: TGTGCCAGCAGTTTGATACGGCAAAGCTATGGCTACACCTTC.

For this clonotype: This could be a read error, since a much larger clone is one nucleotide away. The rearrangement joins TRBV15 to TRBJ2-5; a weak D match, TRBD1 (7 bases). The CDR3 sequence is 15 residues long. V was cut by 0 bases and J by 4 bases, with 12 bases left in between. From germline, CDR1 is LNHNV and CDR2 YYDKDF (reference sequence). CDR3 DNA: TGTGCCACCAGCAGAGAATCCAGGGGGGCAGAGACCCAGTACTTC. Its protein is CATSRESRGAETQYF.

The chain couples TRBV7-2 to TRBJ2-1, with 9 positions matching TRBD2. The CDR3 runs to 16 residues. Unmatched junction bases numbered 7, after V lost 0 bases and J lost 7 bases. The germline CDR1 and CDR2 sequences are SGHTA and FQGNSA. CDR3 sequence (DNA): TGTGCCAGCAGCTTAGCGGTAGCGGGGGCGTTGAATGAGCAGTTCTTC. Its translation is CASSLAVAGALNEQFF. The variable domain in full, completed from reference TRBV7-2 and TRBJ2-1, reads GAGVSQSPSNKVTEKGKDVELRCDPISGHTALYWYRQSLGQGLEFLIYFQGNSAPDKSGLPSDRFSAERTGGSVSTLTIQRTQQEDSAVYLCASSLAVAGALNEQFFGPGTRLTVL.

This clonotype has just a few counts. The rearrangement uses TRBV27 and TRBJ1-2; TRBD1 is a possible D gene (5 bases). This CDR3 has 14 amino acids. V was trimmed by 6 bases and J by 4 bases, leaving 15 bases between them. CDR1 is MNHEY, CDR2 SMNVEV, per germline (reference sequence). Here the CDR3 reads CASRPMMGVYGYTF. The CDR3 region has the DNA TGTGCCAGCAGACCGATGATGGGGGTCTATGGCTACACCTTC.

A few counts support this clonotype. The chain joins TRBV19 to TRBJ1-6; D call uncertain. This CDR3 is built from 14 residues. Trimming cost V 6 bases and J 6 bases, with 12 bases left between them. The germline V gene encodes CDR1 LNHDA and CDR2 SQIVND (reference sequence). CDR3 coding DNA: TGTGCCAGTAGGGGTACAGTGGGTAATTCACCCCTCCACTTT. Translated, it gives CASRGTVGNSPLHF. The variable domain in full, with the rest retrieved from reference TRBV19 and TRBJ1-6, is DGGITQSPKYLFRKEGQNVTLSCEQNLNHDAMYWYRQDPGQGLRLIYYSQIVNDFQKGDIAEGYSVSREKKESFPLTVTSAQKNPTAFYLCASRGTVGNSPLHFGNGTRLTVT.

This clonotype was observed a handful of times. The V gene is TRBV4-1, the J gene TRBJ2-5, with a tentative D call TRBD1 (5 bases). Germline values: CDR1 MGHRA, CDR2 YSYEKL. The CDR3 runs 14 residues. V was clipped by 4 bases and J by 5 bases, with 14 bases between them. This CDR3 is CASSRSTVGETQYF. CDR3 DNA: TGCGCCAGCAGCCGTTCGACAGTGGGGGAGACCCAGTACTTC.

This clonotype has more than one count but fewer than ten. The chain employs TRBV19 and TRBJ1-2; D remains unclear. This CDR3 contains 16 residues. V was cut by 0 bases and J by 4 bases, with 15 bases left in between. Germline V lookup: CDR1 LNHDA, CDR2 SQIVND (reference sequence). CDR3 loop: CASSIEGIGPGYGYTF. The CDR3 DNA is TGTGCCAGTAGTATAGAAGGAATCGGGCCCGGCTATGGCTACACCTTC.

There are a few counts of this clonotype. The chain couples TRBV7-2 to TRBJ2-7; D is unresolved. Germline CDR1 is SGHTA and CDR2 is FQGNSA. This CDR3 has 14 residues. V was trimmed by 5 bases and J by 4 bases, leaving 15 bases between them. CDR3: CASSPKSRQYEQYF. The CDR3 bases are TGTGCCAGCAGCCCAAAGAGCCGGCAGTACGAGCAGTACTTC.

This clonotype was counted between two and nine times. The chain links TRBV7-2 to TRBJ2-5; 11 bases match TRBD1. Germline values: CDR1 SGHTA, CDR2 FQGNSA. This CDR3 is 16 amino acids long. The V gene end was trimmed by 7 bases and the J gene end by 2 bases; junction bases not matched to a gene: 9. The CDR3 spells CASTDRTGGVQETQYF. The CDR3 nucleotides read TGTGCCAGCACCGACCGGACAGGGGGCGTGCAAGAGACCCAGTACTTC.

The rearrangement links TRBV6-5 to TRBJ2-5, with D hard to call. The V gene lost 8 bases and the J gene lost 0 bases, with 10 bases spanning the gap. This CDR3 spans 13 amino acids. CDR1 and CDR2 (germline): MNHEY, SVGAGI. The CDR3 is CASRTLYQETQYF. The CDR3 region has the DNA TGTGCCAGCCGTACTTTGTACCAAGAGACCCAGTACTTC.

This clonotype occurred a few times. The chain uses TRBV28 and TRBJ2-3; 10 nucleotides align to TRBD1. This CDR3 has 15 amino acids. With 7 bases clipped from V and 6 bases from J, the junction kept 10 bases outside the gene matches. CDR1 is MDHEN and CDR2 is SYDVKM in the germline V gene. The CDR3 spells CASTPPPGQGDTQYF. The CDR3 DNA reads as TGTGCCAGCACCCCTCCTCCGGGACAGGGGGATACGCAGTATTTT.

This clonotype came up a few times. The CDR3 sequence: CSVSTTGLSNQPQHF. CDR3 sequence (DNA): TGCAGCGTCAGTACGACAGGGCTCAGCAATCAGCCCCAGCATTTT. The V call is TRBV29-1, the J call TRBJ1-5; 7 nucleotides line up with TRBD1. The V and J ends lost 6 bases and 1 base, in that order; junction bases with no gene match: 9. This CDR3 has 15 residues. The germline V gene has CDR1 SQVTM and CDR2 ANQGSEA.

This clonotype turned up a few times. This CDR3 reads CASSLSPLNGRQYF. In DNA, the CDR3 is TGTGCCAGCAGCTTATCTCCCCTAAACGGGAGGCAGTACTTC. The chain is built from TRBV7-2 and TRBJ2-7; a possible D gene is TRBD2 (6 bases). Trimming took off 2 bases at V and 9 bases at J, with 17 bases between the two ends. Germline CDR1 SGHTA, CDR2 FQGNSA. The CDR3 has 14 amino acids.

The gene calls are TRBV6-2 or TRBV6-3 and TRBJ2-2; tentative D call: TRBD2 (7 bases). Trimming shortened V by 5 bases and J by 1 base, and 20 bases separated the two germline ends. This CDR3 region has 18 residues. Germline V lookup: CDR1 MNHEY, CDR2 SVGEGT. The CDR3 coding sequence is TGTGCCAGCAGTCACCCCGTGGGGGGGACAAAGAACACCGGGGAGCTGTTTTTT. Protein sequence: CASSHPVGGTKNTGELFF.

The chain employs TRBV20-1 and TRBJ2-1; TRBD2 matches 11 bases. This CDR3 comprises 14 residues. J was trimmed by 6 bases and V by 4 bases; bases with no gene match: 5. Germline CDR1 DFQATT, CDR2 SNEGSKA (reference sequence). The CDR3 nucleotides are TGCAGTGCTAAGGGACTAGCGGAACTCAATGAGCAGTTCTTC. Translation gives CSAKGLAELNEQFF.

As for this clonotype: Given a much more abundant clone one base away, this may be a read error. Because the CDR3 is missing its conserved closing phenylalanine or tryptophan, this is likely a read error. This chain links TRBV2 with TRBJ1-1, with a tentative D call TRBD1 (6 bases). In germline, CDR1 is SNHLY, CDR2 FYNNEI. Trimming stripped 3 bases from V and 0 bases from J, with 8 bases between. This CDR3 is built from 14 residues. CDR3 coding DNA: TGTGCCAGCAGTGAGGACAGCCTGAACACTGAAGCTTTCTCT. Translation: CASSEDSLNTEAFS.

V usage is TRBV10-1 and J usage is TRBJ2-7; 7 bases match TRBD1. The CDR3 covers 14 residues. With 6 bases clipped from V and 2 bases from J, the junction kept 7 bases outside the gene matches. Germline assignment: CDR1 WNHNN and CDR2 SYGVQD (reference sequence). The CDR3 bases are TGCGCCAGCAGCCTGAGACAGGGTCCCTACGAGCAGTACTTC. Its protein is CASSLRQGPYEQYF.

This sequence joins TRBV15 and TRBJ1-1; 8 bases match TRBD1. The germline V gene encodes CDR1 LNHNV and CDR2 YYDKDF (reference sequence). V lost 4 bases to trimming and J lost 1 base; unmatched junction nucleotides: 14. This CDR3 is built from 18 residues. The CDR3 coding sequence is TGTGCCACCAGCATACTAAATACGAACAGGGGGAGGAACACTGAAGCTTTCTTT. This gives the protein CATSILNTNRGRNTEAFF.

V gene TRBV7-3 combines with J gene TRBJ2-7, with TRBD1 identical over 7 bases. Germline V gene sequence: CDR1 SGHTA, CDR2 FQGTGA. This CDR3 spans 15 amino acids. With V trimmed by 6 bases and J by 3 bases, 11 bases remained unmatched. The DNA of the CDR3 is TGTGCCAGCAGTTCTCCCGGGACAGTCAACTACGAGCAGTACTTC. Its translation is CASSSPGTVNYEQYF. Looking up the rest from reference TRBV7-3 and TRBJ2-7 gives the full variable domain: GAGVSQTPSNKVTEKGKYVELRCDPISGHTALYWYRQSLGQGPEFLIYFQGTGAADDSGLPNDRFFAVRPEGSVSTLKIQRTERGDSAVYLCASSSPGTVNYEQYFGPGTRLTVT.